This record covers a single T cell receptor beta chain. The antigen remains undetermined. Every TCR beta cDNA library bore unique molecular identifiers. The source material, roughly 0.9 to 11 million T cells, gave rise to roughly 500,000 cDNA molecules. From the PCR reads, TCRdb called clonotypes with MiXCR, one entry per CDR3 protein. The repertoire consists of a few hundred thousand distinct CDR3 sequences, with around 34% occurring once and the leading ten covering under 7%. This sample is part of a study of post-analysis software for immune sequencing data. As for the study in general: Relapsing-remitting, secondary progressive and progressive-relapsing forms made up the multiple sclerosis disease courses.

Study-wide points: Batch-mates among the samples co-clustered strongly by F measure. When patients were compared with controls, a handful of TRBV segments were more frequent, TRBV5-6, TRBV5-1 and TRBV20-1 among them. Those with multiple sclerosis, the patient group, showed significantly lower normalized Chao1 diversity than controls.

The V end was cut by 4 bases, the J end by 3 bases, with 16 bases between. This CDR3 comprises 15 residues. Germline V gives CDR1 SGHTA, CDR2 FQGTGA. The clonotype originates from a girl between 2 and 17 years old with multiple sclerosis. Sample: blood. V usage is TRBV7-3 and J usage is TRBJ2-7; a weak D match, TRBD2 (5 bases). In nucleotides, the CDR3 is TGTGCCAGCAGCTCCCCTGCTGTCGGGATCTACGAGCAGTACTTC. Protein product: CASSSPAVGIYEQYF.